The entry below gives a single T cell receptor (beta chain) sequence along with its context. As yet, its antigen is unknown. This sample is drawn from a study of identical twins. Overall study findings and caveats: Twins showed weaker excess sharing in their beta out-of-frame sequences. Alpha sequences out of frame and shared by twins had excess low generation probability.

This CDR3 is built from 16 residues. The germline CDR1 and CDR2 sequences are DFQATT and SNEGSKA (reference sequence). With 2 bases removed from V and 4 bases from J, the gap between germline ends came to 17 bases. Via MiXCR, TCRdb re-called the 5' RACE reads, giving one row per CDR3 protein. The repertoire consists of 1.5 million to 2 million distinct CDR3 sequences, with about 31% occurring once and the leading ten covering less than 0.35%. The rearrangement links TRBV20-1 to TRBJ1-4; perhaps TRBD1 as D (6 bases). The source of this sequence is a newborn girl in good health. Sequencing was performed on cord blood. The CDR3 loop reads CSARQRVQGLNEKLFF. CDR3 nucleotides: TGCAGTGCTAGACAAAGGGTACAGGGCCTTAATGAAAAACTGTTTTTT.